Listed below are T cell receptor beta chains from one sample, sequenced in a study of blood T cell repertoires in COVID-19. Using immunoSEQ multiplex PCR, the repertoire was profiled, and TCRdb retains in-frame clones only, with some absent. Of around 180,000 clones in the sample, 80% to 90% were seen once. Sequenced sample: peripheral blood. The receptors stem from a man in his sixties with acute or convalescent COVID-19. Both conserved end residues are part of each CDR3. The order of the fields is CDR3 length, D gene, V gene, J gene, clone size, CDR3 protein, CDR3 DNA. The D gene is left open where the match is weak. Clone size, where shown, is once, few, many, or a class for clones that have expanded.

13	-	TRBV10-2	TRBJ1-1	-	CASTAQEKGVAFF	TGCGCCAGCACCGCCCAGGAAAAAGGGGTGGCTTTCTTT
16	-	TRBV14	TRBJ2-2	-	CASSPHAGKGTGELFF	TGTGCCAGCAGCCCACATGCCGGGAAGGGCACCGGGGAGCTGTTTTTT
16	-	TRBV21-1	TRBJ1-1	-	CASSEPGRTTNTEAFF	TGTGCCAGCAGCGAGCCGGGACGGACTACGAACACTGAAGCTTTCTTT
13	-	TRBV30	TRBJ1-5	once	CAWSRSENQPQHF	TGTGCCTGGAGTCGGAGTGAAAATCAGCCCCAGCATTTT
13	-	TRBV7-2	TRBJ2-7	-	CASQQAAVSAQYF	TGTGCCAGCCAACAGGCGGCTGTTTCCGCGCAGTACTTC
16	-	TRBV10-3	TRBJ1-3	-	CAIYKASGTSGNTIYF	TGTGCCATCTATAAAGCCTCGGGAACCTCTGGAAACACCATATATTTT
16	TRBD2	TRBV7-2	TRBJ2-1	once	CASSPGGSGRYYEQFF	TGTGCCAGCAGCCCAGGGGGTAGCGGGAGGTACTATGAGCAGTTCTTC
15	TRBD2	TRBV4-2	TRBJ2-7	-	CASSQDAAGVYEQYF	TGTGCCAGCAGCCAAGATGCGGCGGGAGTGTACGAGCAGTACTTC
16	-	TRBV4-2	TRBJ2-6	few	CASSQDSQSGANVLTF	TGTGCCAGCAGCCAAGATTCACAATCTGGGGCCAACGTCCTGACTTTC
13	-	TRBV12-3/TRBV12-4	TRBJ2-7	-	CASSLGLSYEQYF	TGTGCCAGCAGTTTAGGTCTATCCTACGAGCAGTACTTC
17	TRBD1	TRBV3-1/TRBV3-2	TRBJ2-1	few	CASSQRGWTGLMGEQFF	TGTGCCAGCAGCCAAAGAGGTTGGACAGGGCTTATGGGTGAGCAGTTCTTC
15	TRBD1	TRBV7-6	TRBJ1-6	-	CASSPRTGPNSPLHF	TGTGCCAGCAGCCCCAGGACAGGGCCCAATTCACCCCTCCACTTT
14	-	TRBV5-1	TRBJ1-3	-	CASSLGGPGNTIYF	TGCGCCAGCAGCTTGGGGGGGCCTGGAAACACCATATATTTT
14	TRBD2	TRBV9	TRBJ2-2	-	CASRASGGTGELFF	TGTGCCAGCAGGGCTAGCGGGGGCACCGGGGAGCTGTTTTTT
15	-	TRBV28	TRBJ1-6	-	CASSFAGGRNSPLHF	TGTGCCAGCTCATTTGCGGGTGGGCGGAATTCACCCCTCCACTTT
15	TRBD1	TRBV4-3	TRBJ2-3	-	CASSQRTGGTDTQYF	TGCGCCAGCAGCCAACGGACAGGGGGGACAGATACGCAGTATTTT
14	-	TRBV7-9	TRBJ2-4	-	CASSPSGGGNIQYF	TGTGCCAGCAGCCCTAGTGGGGGCGGGAACATTCAGTACTTC
14	TRBD2	TRBV27	TRBJ2-1	-	CASNARGRVNEQFF	TGTGCCAGCAATGCGCGCGGGAGAGTGAATGAGCAGTTCTTC
15	TRBD1	TRBV19	TRBJ1-2	-	CASSNDRGANYGYTF	TGTGCCAGTAGTAACGACAGGGGAGCCAACTATGGCTACACCTTC
14	-	TRBV5-8	TRBJ2-7	-	CASSLGQVTYEQYF	TGTGCCAGCAGCTTGGGACAGGTCACCTACGAGCAGTACTTC
15	TRBD1	TRBV24-1	TRBJ1-5	once	CATSDPRGGNQPQHF	TGTGCCACCAGTGACCCCAGGGGGGGCAATCAGCCCCAGCATTTT
15	TRBD1	TRBV10-3	TRBJ1-5	-	CAISEGQGAGQPQHF	TGTGCCATCAGTGAAGGGCAGGGGGCAGGACAGCCCCAGCATTTT
14	TRBD2	TRBV6-5	TRBJ2-1	-	CASNLAGGLNEQFF	TGTGCCAGCAACCTAGCGGGAGGTCTCAATGAGCAGTTCTTC
14	TRBD1	TRBV28	TRBJ2-7	-	CASSSRDRAWEQYF	TGTGCCAGCAGTTCCAGGGACAGGGCGTGGGAGCAGTACTTC
13	-	TRBV28	TRBJ1-1	-	CASTFRSNTEAFF	TGTGCCAGCACATTCCGGTCGAACACTGAAGCTTTCTTT
17	TRBD1	TRBV28	TRBJ1-2	once	CASSPEGTGILGYGYTF	TGTGCCAGCAGCCCGGAGGGGACAGGGATCCTAGGCTATGGCTACACCTTC
12	-	TRBV3-1/TRBV3-2	TRBJ2-7	-	CASSQRQFEQYF	TGTGCCAGCAGCCAAAGACAATTCGAGCAGTACTTC
16	TRBD2	TRBV18	TRBJ2-7	-	CASSPLLAGATAEQYF	TGTGCCAGCTCACCACTTCTAGCGGGAGCCACCGCCGAGCAGTACTTC
13	-	TRBV12-3/TRBV12-4	TRBJ1-6	-	CASASGGPGALHF	TGTGCCAGCGCCTCGGGGGGGCCAGGGGCCCTCCACTTT
18	-	TRBV4-1	TRBJ1-4	-	CASSPYLQAGATNEKLFF	TGCGCCAGCAGCCCATACCTTCAAGCGGGGGCAACTAATGAAAAACTGTTTTTT
12	-	TRBV25-1	TRBJ2-1	-	CASSEYFNEQFF	TGTGCCAGCAGTGAATACTTCAATGAGCAGTTCTTC
15	TRBD2	TRBV3-1/TRBV3-2	TRBJ2-1	-	CASSRGTSGHNEQFF	TGTGCCAGCAGCCGCGGGACTAGCGGACACAATGAGCAGTTCTTC
14	TRBD2	TRBV10-2	TRBJ2-3	-	CASTRLASTDTQYF	TGCGCCAGCACTCGACTAGCTAGCACAGATACGCAGTATTTT
15	-	TRBV6-6	TRBJ2-7	once	CASSSSASGTYEQYF	-
18	-	TRBV7-2	TRBJ2-7	-	CASSSIGVGSGPSYEQYF	TGTGCCAGCAGCTCCATCGGAGTGGGTAGCGGTCCCTCCTACGAGCAGTACTTC
16	TRBD2	TRBV28	TRBJ2-2	once	CASAGGDAANTGELFF	TGTGCCAGCGCCGGGGGGGACGCGGCGAACACCGGGGAGCTGTTTTTT
13	-	TRBV2	TRBJ2-7	-	CASSEPGSYEQYF	TGTGCCAGCAGTGAGCCGGGGTCTTACGAGCAGTACTTC
15	-	TRBV28	TRBJ1-2	few	CASSTQSAGGYGYTF	TGTGCCAGCAGTACCCAGAGCGCCGGGGGCTATGGCTACACCTTC
14	-	TRBV10-3	TRBJ2-7	-	CAISAWQGNEEQYF	TGTGCCATCAGTGCTTGGCAGGGCAATGAAGAGCAGTACTTC
18	TRBD1	TRBV5-1	TRBJ2-3	-	CASSSGTGTGGFTDTQYF	TGCGCCAGCAGCTCGGGTACCGGGACAGGGGGCTTCACAGATACGCAGTATTTT
15	-	TRBV12-1	TRBJ2-5	-	CASSFLALRGETQYF	TGTGCCAGCAGCTTCTTAGCGTTGAGGGGGGAGACCCAGTACTTC
16	-	TRBV6-2/TRBV6-3	TRBJ1-5	-	CASSWWEVQSNQPQHF	TGTGCCAGCAGTTGGTGGGAGGTTCAAAGCAATCAGCCCCAGCATTTT
15	TRBD2	TRBV4-1	TRBJ2-1	few	CASSSPGLVFHEQFF	TGCGCCAGCAGTTCGCCGGGACTAGTATTCCATGAGCAGTTCTTC
15	-	TRBV6-5	TRBJ1-5	-	CASRAGSNSNQPQHF	TGTGCCAGCAGGGCGGGGTCGAATAGCAATCAGCCCCAGCATTTT